The 15 T cell receptor beta chains presented below share a single source sample, sequenced in a study of immune evolution from preneoplasia to lung adenocarcinoma. The table came from immunoSEQ multiplex PCR; TCRdb's copy has only in-frame clones and leaves some out. The table records about 4,300 clones, 70% to 80% of them present only once. Input material: FFPE adjacent normal lung tissue. These receptors all stem from a person aged 55 to 79 with lung adenocarcinoma.

This clone was recorded only once. The V call is TRBV4-2, the J call TRBJ2-7, with a weak D call TRBD1 (6 bases). CDR1 and CDR2 (germline): LGHNA, YNFKEQ. This CDR3 has 11 amino acids. Trimming pared 4 bases from V and 6 bases from J, leaving 7 bases between. In DNA, the CDR3 is TGTGCCAGCAGCCGAGGGGGCGAGCAGTACTTC. This translates into CASSRGGEQYF.

This sequence joins TRBV28 and TRBJ2-7, with a possible D match to TRBD2 (6 bases). V shed 10 bases and J shed 5 bases, with 9 bases lying between them. Germline CDR1 MDHEN, CDR2 SYDVKM. The length of the CDR3 is 10 residues. The CDR3 spells CATGDHEQYF. The CDR3 nucleotides are TGTGCCACGGGGGACCACGAGCAGTACTTC.

This chain links TRBV30 with TRBJ2-5; 8 bases fit TRBD2. From germline, CDR1 is GTSNPN and CDR2 SVGIG (reference sequence). The V and J ends lost 3 bases and 7 bases, in that order; junction bases with no gene match: 10. CDR3 length: 14 amino acids. CDR3 sequence: CAWSPGGGLGTQYF. In DNA form, the CDR3 reads TGTGCCTGGAGCCCCGGGGGGGGCCTCGGGACCCAGTACTTC.

The chain links TRBV14 to TRBJ2-6, with 7 positions matching TRBD1. This CDR3 contains 19 residues. The germline V gene has CDR1 SGHDN and CDR2 FVKESK. V dropped 5 bases and J dropped 1; count of bases not matched to a gene: 14. The CDR3 loop is CASSIYRGVGVSGANVLTF. The DNA for the CDR3 is TGTGCCAGCAGCATATACAGGGGTGTTGGAGTGTCTGGGGCCAACGTCCTGACTTTC.

The chain recombines TRBV9 with TRBJ1-2, with D perhaps matching TRBD1 (6 bases). CDR3 length equals 13 residues. Trimming shortened V by 3 bases and J by 8 bases, and 14 bases separated the two germline ends. The germline V gene has CDR1 SGDLS and CDR2 YYNGEE. The CDR3: CASSEGGGGGYTF. CDR3 DNA sequence: TGTGCCAGCAGCGAGGGGGGTGGAGGAGGCTACACCTTC.

The chain is built from TRBV6-5 and TRBJ2-3, with TRBD1 identical over 7 bases. The CDR3 has 14 residues. Germline CDR1 is MNHEY and CDR2 is SVGAGI. Germline trimming cut 2 bases from V and 4 bases from J; bases unmatched to any gene: 3. CDR3 in DNA: TGTGCCAGCAGTTACAACAGGGGCGCAGATACGCAGTATTTT. It codes for CASSYNRGADTQYF.

This chain links TRBV9 with TRBJ2-5, with TRBD1 matching over 8 bases. There are 15 residues in the CDR3. The V segment lost 0 bases and the J segment 0 bases; nucleotides outside the gene matches: 1. Germline V CDR1 and CDR2: SGDLS, YYNGEE. CDR3 in DNA: TGTGCCAGCAGCGTAGGGACAGGGTACCAAGAGACCCAGTACTTC. Translating it yields CASSVGTGYQETQYF.

This CDR3 reads CASGRTGEAADTQYF. CDR3 nucleotide sequence: TGCGCCAGCGGCCGGACAGGGGAGGCCGCAGATACGCAGTATTTT. The chain employs TRBV5-1 and TRBJ2-3; 9 positions match TRBD1. Losses at the gene ends were 7 bases for V and 4 bases for J; bases not matched to a gene: 10. The CDR3 totals 15 residues. Germline values: CDR1 SGHRS, CDR2 YFSETQ.

The V and J genes are TRBV11-3 and TRBJ2-7, with a tentative D call TRBD2 (6 bases). CDR3 size: 15 residues. Looked up from germline, CDR1 is SGHNT and CDR2 is YENEEA. V lost 1 base to trimming and J lost 2 bases, with 12 bases between them. CDR3 in amino acids: CASSLASGPAYEQYF. The CDR3 DNA follows: TGTGCCAGCAGCTTAGCGAGCGGGCCAGCCTACGAGCAGTACTTC.

The chain links TRBV6-5 to TRBJ1-2; 7 nucleotides align to TRBD1. Germline V CDR1 and CDR2: MNHEY, SVGAGI. V shed 0 bases, J shed 4 bases, and the junction held 8 bases outside the gene matches. The CDR3 consists of 16 residues. Here the CDR3 reads CASSYSISPGGYGYTF. The CDR3 nucleotides read TGTGCCAGCAGTTACTCGATATCCCCAGGGGGCTATGGCTACACCTTC.

In its sample, this clone ranks as large. The chain has TRBV5-1 and TRBJ2-6; D not resolved. V gave up 1 base and J gave up 7 bases, with 12 bases separating them. The CDR3 sequence is 15 residues long. From germline, CDR1 is SGHRS and CDR2 YFSETQ. CDR3 loop: CASSLTLSSANVLTF. CDR3 DNA sequence: TGCGCCAGCAGCTTGACCCTATCTTCAGCCAACGTCCTGACTTTC.

CDR3 in DNA: TGTGCCAGCAGCTTTAGACCTGCCGAAGCTTTCTTT. Amino acid sequence: CASSFRPAEAFF. V is TRBV5-6 and J is TRBJ1-1, with no clear D. Germline V gene lookup returns CDR1 SGHDT and CDR2 YYEEEE. CDR3 length: 12 residues. V lost 2 bases and J 8 bases, leaving 10 bases between the germline ends.

The J gene is TRBJ1-2, the V gene TRBV10-3; D possibly corresponds to TRBD1 (6 bases). Looked up from germline, CDR1 is ENHRY and CDR2 is SYGVKD. Trimming took 2 bases from V and 2 from J, leaving 6 bases between them. The CDR3 consists of 13 residues. CDR3 nucleotide sequence: TGTGCCATCAGTGAGGGGACAAACTATGGCTACACCTTC. Translated, it gives CAISEGTNYGYTF.

The chain uses TRBV10-3 and TRBJ2-1, with D possibly being TRBD2 (5 bases). Trimming took off 0 bases at V and 9 bases at J, with 9 bases between the two ends. The CDR3 consists of 13 residues. CDR1 and CDR2 from the germline V gene are ENHRY and SYGVKD. This chain's CDR3 is CAISESPGSEQFF. In DNA form, the CDR3 reads TGTGCCATCAGTGAGTCACCGGGAAGTGAGCAGTTCTTC.

The chain employs TRBV7-9 and TRBJ2-3; D may be TRBD1 (5 bases). The CDR3 has 16 amino acids. V gave up 2 bases and J gave up 0 bases, with 12 bases separating them. In germline, CDR1 is SEHNR, CDR2 FQNEAQ (reference sequence). The CDR3 DNA reads as TGTGCCAGCAGCTTATGGGGCGGTACTAGCACAGATACGCAGTATTTT. Translation: CASSLWGGTSTDTQYF.